The TCR beta chain under discussion was sequenced for a study of T cell responses to AZD1222 COVID-19 vaccine. Assay: immunoSEQ multiplex PCR; the TCRdb copy retains only in-frame clones and omits some. The sample lists roughly 130,000 clones; approximately 92% were seen once. Trimming cost V 3 bases and J 6 bases, with 12 bases left between them. Germline V gene lookup returns CDR1 SGDLS and CDR2 YYNGEE. This CDR3 comprises 13 residues. The genes are TRBV9 and TRBJ1-1, with a weak D call TRBD1 (5 bases). The TCR sequence derives from an adult in good health. Sequencing used peripheral blood, obtained on day 0 of AZD1222 vaccination. CDR3 in DNA: TGTGCCAGCAGCGAGGGGCTGAGGGCTGAAGCTTTCTTT. Amino acids: CASSEGLRAEAFF.